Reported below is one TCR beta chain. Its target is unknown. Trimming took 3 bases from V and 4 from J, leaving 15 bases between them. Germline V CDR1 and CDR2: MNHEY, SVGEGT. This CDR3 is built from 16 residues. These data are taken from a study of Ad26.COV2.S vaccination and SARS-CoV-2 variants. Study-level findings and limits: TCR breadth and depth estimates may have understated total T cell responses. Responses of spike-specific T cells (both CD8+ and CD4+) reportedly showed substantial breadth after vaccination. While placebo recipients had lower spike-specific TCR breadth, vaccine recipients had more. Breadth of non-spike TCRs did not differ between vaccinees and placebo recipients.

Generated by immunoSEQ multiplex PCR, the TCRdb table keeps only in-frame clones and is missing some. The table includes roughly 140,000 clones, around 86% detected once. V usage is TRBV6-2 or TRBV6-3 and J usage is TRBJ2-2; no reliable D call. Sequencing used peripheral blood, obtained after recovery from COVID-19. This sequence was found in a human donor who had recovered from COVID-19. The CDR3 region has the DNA TGTGCCAGCAGTTATGGGGTGACCACCACCACCGGGGAGCTGTTTTTT. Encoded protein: CASSYGVTTTTGELFF.